A single sample is the source of the 20 T cell receptor beta chains below, sequenced in a study of T cell responses to AZD1222 COVID-19 vaccine. The method was immunoSEQ multiplex PCR; TCRdb's version includes in-frame clones alone and lacks a portion of them. The sample has 75,000 to 100,000 clones, 70% to 90% seen once. The source was peripheral blood, collected on day 0 of AZD1222 vaccination. The receptors come from an adult in good health.

The J gene is TRBJ1-1, the V gene TRBV2, with TRBD1 identical over 11 bases. CDR1 is SNHLY, CDR2 FYNNEI, per germline. The CDR3 is 13 amino acids. After removal of 5 bases from V and 6 bases from J, the junction contained 2 bases not matched to a gene. The CDR3 region is CASSWTGGSEAFF. The CDR3 nucleotides are TGTGCCAGCAGTTGGACAGGGGGCTCTGAAGCTTTCTTT.

The DNA for the CDR3 is TGCGCCAGCAGCCAAGGGGCCCGGGGGGCAGATACGCAGTATTTT. It translates to CASSQGARGADTQYF. This chain joins TRBV4-3 and TRBJ2-3, with TRBD2 matching over 7 bases. The V gene's germline CDR1 is LGHNA and CDR2 YSLEER. The junction had 5 bases not matched to a gene; V was cut back by 1 base and J by 4 bases. The CDR3 has 15 amino acids.

This clone was counted a single time. The rearrangement links TRBV28 to TRBJ1-1; maybe TRBD1 (6 bases). Germline CDR1 and CDR2: MDHEN and SYDVKM. The CDR3 has 17 amino acids. Trimming pared 4 bases from V and 3 bases from J, leaving 21 bases between. Written as DNA, the CDR3 is TGTGCCAGCAGTTGGGGGGCGGGAAGCCTCCTCGACACTGAAGCTTTCTTT. Translating it yields CASSWGAGSLLDTEAFF.

As DNA, the CDR3 is TGTGCCTGGAGGACGGACGAGAGGGAAAAACTGTTTTTT. Encoded protein: CAWRTDEREKLFF. The chain uses TRBV30 and TRBJ1-4; D not certain. Germline values: CDR1 GTSNPN, CDR2 SVGIG (reference sequence). The CDR3 totals 13 residues. The V and J ends lost 3 bases and 8 bases respectively, with 13 bases between them.

The genes are TRBV3-1 (or the pseudogene TRBV3-2) and TRBJ2-7, with 10 bases fitting TRBD2. J lost 5 bases, V lost 1 base, and 2 bases had no gene match. Germline V gene data show CDR1 as LGHDT and CDR2 as YNNKEL (reference sequence). This CDR3 is built from 14 residues. CDR3 loop: CASSQVLAGDEQYF. CDR3 coding DNA: TGTGCCAGCAGCCAAGTCCTAGCGGGAGACGAGCAGTACTTC.

The chain recombines TRBV27 with TRBJ1-2; unclear D gene. The CDR3 is 12 residues long. V lost 5 bases and J 4 bases, leaving 8 bases between the germline ends. Germline lookup yields CDR1 MNHEY and CDR2 SMNVEV (reference sequence). The CDR3 DNA sequence: TGTGCCAGCAGTGGGTGGGGCTATGGCTACACCTTC. It specifies CASSGWGYGYTF.

V is TRBV24-1 and J is TRBJ1-5; maybe TRBD1 (5 bases). Looked up from germline, CDR1 is KGHDR and CDR2 is SFDVKD. This CDR3 is 13 amino acids long. The ends were cut back, 5 bases at V and 2 bases at J, with 6 bases in the middle. The CDR3 DNA follows: TGTGCCACCAGTGGGGACGGCAATCAGCCCCAGCATTTT. Amino acids: CATSGDGNQPQHF.

The CDR3 bases are TGTGCCAGCTCACCACTGGGGGGACGGACCTCTGGGGCCAACGTCCTGACTTTC. It specifies CASSPLGGRTSGANVLTF. This chain uses TRBV18 with TRBJ2-6; maybe TRBD2 (6 bases). CDR1 is KGHSH, CDR2 LQKENI, per germline. This CDR3 has 18 amino acids. The V end lost 1 base, the J end lost 0 bases, and 13 bases lay between the germline ends.

The chain has TRBV7-9 and TRBJ1-1; D ambiguous. The CDR3 consists of 15 residues. The germline V gene encodes CDR1 SEHNR and CDR2 FQNEAQ (reference sequence). V was cut by 2 bases and J by 1 base, with 11 bases left in between. The DNA for the CDR3 is TGTGCCAGCAGCTTACGTGGGAGAGGGAACACTGAAGCTTTCTTT. Amino acid sequence: CASSLRGRGNTEAFF.

V gene TRBV6-5 combines with J gene TRBJ1-2, with unresolved D. Germline CDR1 and CDR2: MNHEY and SVGAGI. Deletions cut 2 bases from V and 0 bases from J, with 7 bases between. This CDR3 comprises 14 residues. The CDR3 DNA sequence: TGTGCCAGCAGTTACCCGGGGTCTAACTATGGCTACACCTTC. Protein sequence: CASSYPGSNYGYTF.

This clone was recorded once. The chain carries TRBV14 and TRBJ2-7; 7 nucleotides align to TRBD2. V gave up 4 bases and J gave up 3 bases; unmatched junction bases: 12. Germline lookup yields CDR1 SGHDN and CDR2 FVKESK. The CDR3 totals 16 residues. The CDR3 DNA reads TGTGCCAGCAGCCTAAAGCCGGGACTACAACACTACGAGCAGTACTTC. Translation: CASSLKPGLQHYEQYF. The entire variable domain, with the rest obtained from reference TRBV14 and TRBJ2-7, is as follows: EAGVTQFPSHSVIEKGQTVTLRCDPISGHDNLYWYRRVMGKEIKFLLHFVKESKQDESGMPNNRFLAERTGGTYSTLKVQPAELEDSGVYFCASSLKPGLQHYEQYFGPGTRLTVT.

The chain couples TRBV2 to TRBJ2-1; 9 bases are a match to TRBD2. The germline V gene encodes CDR1 SNHLY and CDR2 FYNNEI. The CDR3 contains 15 residues. With V trimmed by 3 bases and J by 6 bases, 6 bases remained unmatched. The CDR3 bases are TGTGCCAGCAGTGACGGGGGACTAGCTCGCAATGAGCAGTTCTTC. It codes for CASSDGGLARNEQFF. The whole variable domain, remainder taken from reference TRBV2 and TRBJ2-1, is EPEVTQTPSHQVTQMGQEVILRCVPISNHLYFYWYRQILGQKVEFLVSFYNNEISEKSEIFDDQFSVERPDGSNFTLKIRSTKLEDSAMYFCASSDGGLARNEQFFGPGTRLTVL.

The J gene is TRBJ2-7, the V gene TRBV29-1; 8 bases are shared with TRBD1. From germline, CDR1 is SQVTM and CDR2 ANQGSEA. Losses at the gene ends were 4 bases for V and 6 bases for J; bases not matched to a gene: 11. The CDR3 runs 14 residues. The chain's CDR3 is CSVVDRGEGLEQYF. The CDR3 DNA follows: TGCAGCGTTGTTGACAGGGGTGAGGGACTCGAGCAGTACTTC.

V usage is TRBV7-8 and J usage is TRBJ2-7, with TRBD1 matching 12 bases. Per the germline V gene, CDR1 is SGHVS and CDR2 is FQNEAQ. V was clipped by 4 bases and J by 6 bases; unmatched bases: 7. CDR3 length equals 15 residues. CDR3 DNA sequence: TGTGCCAGCAGCTCCCGGGGACAGGGGGCGATCGAGCAGTACTTC. Translating gives CASSSRGQGAIEQYF.

CDR3 region: CASSPRAMNTEAFF. The CDR3 DNA reads TGTGCCAGCAGCCCCAGGGCTATGAACACTGAAGCTTTCTTT. The chain has TRBV6-2 or TRBV6-3 and TRBJ1-1, with a possible D match to TRBD1 (5 bases). The CDR3 spans 14 residues. The germline V gene has CDR1 MNHEY and CDR2 SVGEGT. V dropped 6 bases and J dropped 0 bases, with 11 bases sitting between them.

The V gene is TRBV6-1, the J gene TRBJ1-5; 8 nucleotides line up with TRBD1. CDR1 is MNHNS, CDR2 SASEGT, per germline. J gave up 0 bases and V 4 bases, and 5 bases lay outside the gene matches. The CDR3 extends over 16 amino acids. CDR3 bases: TGTGCCAGCAGTGCCGGGACAGGAGTTAGCAATCAGCCCCAGCATTTT. Translating gives CASSAGTGVSNQPQHF.

The chain carries TRBV7-9 and TRBJ2-1, with 12 bases fitting TRBD2. Germline values: CDR1 SEHNR, CDR2 FQNEAQ (reference sequence). V lost 5 bases, J lost 7 bases, and 15 bases stayed unmatched. The CDR3 has 18 residues. CDR3: CASSLRLAGATNSNEQFF. In DNA, the CDR3 is TGTGCCAGCAGCCTCAGACTAGCGGGAGCAACGAACTCGAATGAGCAGTTCTTC.

This clone was detected only once. V and J are TRBV6-5 and TRBJ1-2, with 7 bases identical to TRBD1. Germline CDR1 reads MNHEY; CDR2 reads SVGAGI. V gave up 7 bases and J gave up 1 base; unmatched junction bases: 6. The CDR3 spans 14 residues. The CDR3 bases are TGTGCCAGCAATTCCGGGACAGATAACTATGGCTACACCTTC. This sequence encodes CASNSGTDNYGYTF.

The chain couples TRBV4-1 to TRBJ2-5; 14 bases match TRBD2. This CDR3 is 19 amino acids long. CDR1 and CDR2 (germline): MGHRA, YSYEKL. V was pared by 2 bases and J by 8 bases, with 16 bases of the junction left unmatched. Here the CDR3 DNA reads TGCGCCAGCAGCCAATTGGGACTAGCGGGAGACCCGGCAATTGATACCCAGTACTTC. Its protein product is CASSQLGLAGDPAIDTQYF.

The chain carries TRBV5-1 and TRBJ1-1; TRBD1 matches 7 bases. J was trimmed by 5 bases and V by 3 bases; bases with no gene match: 7. This CDR3 is 14 amino acids long. Germline V gene data show CDR1 as SGHRS and CDR2 as YFSETQ. CDR3 coding DNA: TGCGCCAGCAGCTGGGGACAGTTAAAAACTGAAGCTTTCTTT. Protein product: CASSWGQLKTEAFF.